This paragraph reports one T cell receptor beta chain. The antigen is unknown. This specimen comes from a study of vaccination effects on CD4 cells after COVID-19. The CDR3 consists of 13 residues. V was clipped by 5 bases and J by 12 bases, with 19 bases between them. Germline values: CDR1 SGHNT, CDR2 YENEEA. Under the ViraFEST assay, PBMC were stimulated with viral peptide pools so that antigen-specific CD4+ T cells expanded. Sequencing was performed afterwards. At the end of less than 12 days of culture, CD4+ T cells were isolated. Their SARS-CoV-2 infection, verified by PCR, occurred between March and December 2020. On days 3 and 7, fresh IL-2 medium replaced half the medium. Some clones are missing from TCRdb's copy, which holds only in-frame ones; the method was immunoSEQ multiplex PCR. Here the sample spans roughly 54,000 clones, around 80% being singletons.

Here the sequenced sample was CD4+ T cells from PBMCs cultured with HIV peptides, taken before COVID-19 vaccination. The subset: HIV-1 Nef peptide pool negative control/reference culture. The source is a human donor who had a prior SARS-CoV-2 infection. V usage is TRBV11-3 and J usage is TRBJ1-1; maybe TRBD1 (5 bases). This chain's CDR3 is CASSPSRQGKTFF. DNA for the CDR3: TGTGCCAGCAGCCCCAGTCGTCAGGGTAAGACTTTCTTT.